This is a list of T cell receptor beta chains from one sample in a study of blood T cell repertoires in COVID-19. Method: immunoSEQ multiplex PCR; TCRdb's copy keeps in-frame clones and lacks some. This sample yields hundreds of thousands of clones, of which approximately 90% are seen a single time; roughly 0.26% belongs to the top ten. Sequenced material: peripheral blood. The source of these receptors is a woman between 18 and 29 years old with acute or convalescent COVID-19. Both conserved end residues are part of each CDR3. The D gene is left open where the match is weak. Size values are once, few and many counts, or a class for expanded clones, and some rows have none.

V gene,D gene,J gene,clone size,CDR3 DNA,CDR3 protein
TRBV5-4,.,TRBJ2-1,few,TGTGCCAGCAGCTTGGACAGGACCCCCTACAATGAGCAGTTCTTC,CASSLDRTPYNEQFF
TRBV5-1,.,TRBJ1-3,.,TGCGCCAGCAGCTTGGACGGTTTGTACACCATATATTTT,CASSLDGLYTIYF
TRBV11-2,.,TRBJ2-5,.,TGTGCCAGCAGCAGGGGAGAGACCCAGTACTTC,CASSRGETQYF
TRBV1,.,TRBJ1-2,.,TGCACCAGGACCGACATGGGTGGGAACTATGGCTACACCTTC,CTRTDMGGNYGYTF
TRBV6-5,.,TRBJ1-2,.,TGTGCCAGTTTTCCAGGGCCGATTCACTATGGCTACACCTTC,CASFPGPIHYGYTF
TRBV6-5,TRBD1,TRBJ2-7,.,TGTGCCAGCGACAGGGGCTACGAGCAGTACTTC,CASDRGYEQYF
TRBV29-1,TRBD1,TRBJ1-1,.,TGCAGCGCCCAGACCGGACAGGTCACCATTACTGAAGCTTTCTTT,CSAQTGQVTITEAFF
TRBV12-3/TRBV12-4,.,TRBJ1-2,.,TGTGCCAGCAGTTTCTCGACTGAATATGGCTACACCTTC,CASSFSTEYGYTF
TRBV10-3,TRBD2,TRBJ2-7,.,TGTGCCATCAGGAAGAGGGAGGGGAACTACGAGCAGTACTTC,CAIRKREGNYEQYF
TRBV19,.,TRBJ1-5,.,TGTGCCAGTAGTATACCCCCGGTGGGCAATCAGCCCCAGCATTTT,CASSIPPVGNQPQHF
TRBV2,TRBD1,TRBJ1-2,few,TGTGCCAGCAGTGAGGGACAGGCTTTTTATCATGGCTACACCTTC,CASSEGQAFYHGYTF
TRBV12-5,TRBD1,TRBJ1-1,.,TGTGCTAGTGGTTTGGGACAGGGGTACACTGAAGCTTTCTTT,CASGLGQGYTEAFF
TRBV5-1,TRBD2,TRBJ2-7,.,TGCGCCAGCAGCTTGGGGATAGCGGGGGGGTCCTACGAGCAGTACTTC,CASSLGIAGGSYEQYF
TRBV4-2,TRBD2,TRBJ2-1,.,TGTGCCAGCAGCCTCCGGCGACGGGGGGAGTACAATGAGCAGTTCTTC,CASSLRRRGEYNEQFF
TRBV12-3/TRBV12-4,.,TRBJ1-1,.,TGTGCCAGTGGATATTTCCAGGTTGAAGCTTTCTTT,CASGYFQVEAFF
TRBV7-9,.,TRBJ2-1,.,TGTGCCAGCAGCTTCTATGGACATTCCTCCTACAATGAGCAGTTCTTC,CASSFYGHSSYNEQFF
TRBV27,.,TRBJ1-5,.,TGTGCCAGCAGCCTATATGGGGGGGGCGACAATCAGCCCCAGCATTTT,CASSLYGGGDNQPQHF
TRBV7-9,TRBD1,TRBJ2-3,few,TGTGCCAGCAGCTTGGGGACAGAAACAGATACGCAGTATTTT,CASSLGTETDTQYF
TRBV19,TRBD2,TRBJ2-5,.,TGTGCCAGTAGTATAAAAATCCTGCCCACTAGCGGGGGGCCCCTGGAGACCCAGTACTTC,CASSIKILPTSGGPLETQYF
TRBV6-6,.,TRBJ1-2,.,TGTGCCAGCAGTTACTCGCCAGCGTGGGACTATGGCTACACCTTC,CASSYSPAWDYGYTF
TRBV3-1/TRBV3-2,.,TRBJ1-2,.,TGTGCCAGCAGCCAAGGAGACAGTAGGTATGGCTACACCTTC,CASSQGDSRYGYTF
TRBV19,TRBD1,TRBJ1-1,.,TGTGCCAGTAGTGTGGGACAGTGGAGCCCCTATGAAGCTTTCTTT,CASSVGQWSPYEAFF
TRBV15,.,TRBJ1-6,.,TGTGCCACCAATACGGTAGTATTTTCACCCCTCCACTTT,CATNTVVFSPLHF
TRBV6-1,TRBD1,TRBJ1-2,.,TGTGCCAGCAGTGAATATGAACAGGGGGTTTATGGCTACACCTTC,CASSEYEQGVYGYTF
TRBV6-2/TRBV6-3,.,TRBJ1-2,.,TGTGCCAGCAGTGCCCGGGGTAACAGGGCTGGCTACACCTTC,CASSARGNRAGYTF
TRBV19,TRBD1,TRBJ1-1,.,TGTGCCAGTAGTAGAGGGACAGGACTGAACACTGAAGCTTTCTTT,CASSRGTGLNTEAFF
TRBV5-4,.,TRBJ1-4,.,TGTGCCAGCAGTGAACTCGGGGAGGGCCTGGTCTCTGGGGAAAAACTGTTTTTT,CASSELGEGLVSGEKLFF
TRBV4-3,.,TRBJ1-2,.,TGCGCCAGCAGCCAGGAGCAGGGGATCGCTCGGGGCTACACCTTC,CASSQEQGIARGYTF
TRBV18,.,TRBJ1-5,.,TGTGCCAGCTCACCAATGAGGGAGAAGGAGCCCCAGCATTTT,CASSPMREKEPQHF
TRBV19,TRBD2,TRBJ2-5,.,TGTGCCAGTAGCGAACTAGCGGCCCCGGGTGGGACCCAGTACTTC,CASSELAAPGGTQYF
TRBV6-5,.,TRBJ1-2,.,TGTGCCAGCAGTTTTTTTTCGGACAGTGCTTATGGCTACACCTTC,CASSFFSDSAYGYTF
TRBV4-2,TRBD1,TRBJ1-2,.,TGTGCCAGCAGCCCGACAGGGGTCCGCTATGGCTACACCTTC,CASSPTGVRYGYTF
TRBV12-5,.,TRBJ1-1,.,TGTGCTAGTGGTTTCCTTCCGGGGGTTCCTGAAGCTTTCTTT,CASGFLPGVPEAFF
TRBV4-3,.,TRBJ1-6,.,TGCGCCAGCAGTCCGGGACTGAATAATTCACCCCTCCACTTT,CASSPGLNNSPLHF
TRBV5-6,.,TRBJ1-4,.,TGTGCCAGCAGCTTGTACGGGGTTGCGGTTTTT,CASSLYGVAVF